The 28 T cell receptor beta chains reported below all come from one sample, sequenced in a study of T cells in Graves' hyperthyroidism and ophthalmopathy. Template material for amplifying TCR beta CDR3 regions consisted of RNA transcripts. Researchers ran a first-round RT-PCR on the TCR CDR3 using the HTBI primer set. Using its own MiXCR run on the multiplex PCR reads, TCRdb lists one record per CDR3 protein. The sample consists of around 340,000 distinct CDR3 sequences, roughly 17% of them appearing once. The sample taken for sequencing was blood. These TCRs come from a woman under 40 with Graves' hyperthyroidism that later progressed to Graves' ophthalmopathy.

This clonotype was observed many times. The V call is TRBV12-3 or TRBV12-4, the J call TRBJ1-1; D unresolved. The CDR3 is 14 residues long. V was shortened by 6 bases and J by 1 base, with 12 bases between the two germline ends. As DNA, the CDR3 is TGTGCCAGCAGCTCTAACGCAGGGAACACTGAAGCTTTCTTT. It encodes CASSSNAGNTEAFF.

The rearrangement uses TRBV6-2 or TRBV6-3 and TRBJ2-2, with TRBD2 identical over 10 bases. The germline gives CDR1 MNHEY, CDR2 SVGEGT. With V trimmed by 4 bases and J by 3 bases, 2 bases remained unmatched. The CDR3 is made up of 15 amino acids. In nucleotides, the CDR3 is TGTGCCAGCAGTTGGACTAGCGGAGACACCGGGGAGCTGTTTTTT. Its protein is CASSWTSGDTGELFF.

The table lists this clonotype with many counts. This chain links TRBV28 with TRBJ2-5; D is unresolved. CDR1 and CDR2 from the germline V gene are MDHEN and SYDVKM. The CDR3 runs to 14 residues. Trimming removed 4 bases at V and 2 bases at J, with 11 bases between. The CDR3 nucleotides read TGTGCCAGCAGTTCCCGGCTACTACAAGAGACCCAGTACTTC. Protein product: CASSSRLLQETQYF.

This clonotype was seen repeatedly, ten times or more. The chain employs TRBV28 and TRBJ2-3; TRBD1 matches 9 bases. The CDR3 is made up of 15 amino acids. J gave up 8 bases and V 6 bases, and 12 bases lay outside the gene matches. Germline CDR1 and CDR2: MDHEN and SYDVKM. CDR3 nucleotides: TGTGCCAGCAGCAATCCGGGACAGGGTAGCGGTACGCAGTATTTT. Protein: CASSNPGQGSGTQYF.

This clonotype was seen only a few times. This chain uses TRBV7-9 with TRBJ2-7; tentative D call: TRBD2 (5 bases). The CDR3 spans 13 residues. Germline V lookup: CDR1 SEHNR, CDR2 FQNEAQ (reference sequence). V lost 3 bases to trimming and J lost 3 bases, with 9 bases between them. The CDR3 DNA is TGTGCCAGCAGCTTCGGGAACCTCTACGAGCAGTACTTC. Amino acid sequence: CASSFGNLYEQYF.

This clonotype showed up many times. V is TRBV28 and J is TRBJ1-6; D is unresolved. The germline V and J ends were trimmed by 3 bases and 5 bases, with 17 bases remaining between them. Per the germline V gene, CDR1 is MDHEN and CDR2 is SYDVKM. The CDR3 has 17 amino acids. The CDR3 nucleotides are TGTGCCAGCAGTTTCTCGGGATACGAGGGAAATAATTCACCCCTCCACTTT. As protein: CASSFSGYEGNNSPLHF.

This clonotype came up a few times. CDR3 region: CASSLAPGLRHQPQHF. The DNA of the CDR3 is TGCGCCAGCAGCTTGGCCCCAGGTCTGCGGCATCAGCCCCAGCATTTT. The V call is TRBV5-1, the J call TRBJ1-5; no clear D. The ends were cut back, 0 bases at V and 5 bases at J, with 15 bases in the middle. Germline V gene sequence: CDR1 SGHRS, CDR2 YFSETQ. The CDR3 is 16 amino acids.

This clonotype was counted many times. V usage is TRBV7-8 and J usage is TRBJ2-2; TRBD2 agrees at 12 bases. Germline V CDR1 and CDR2: SGHVS, FQNEAQ. V trimming: 1 base; J trimming: 2 bases; junction bases outside the gene matches: 5. CDR3 size: 18 residues. Written as DNA, the CDR3 is TGTGCCAGCAGCTTAGAACTAGCGGGGGGCGCTAACACCGGGGAGCTGTTTTTT. It codes for CASSLELAGGANTGELFF.

This clonotype was seen repeatedly, ten times or more. V usage is TRBV28 and J usage is TRBJ1-2; D is uncertain. This CDR3 spans 18 amino acids. V dropped 3 bases and J dropped 0 bases, with 20 bases sitting between them. Germline V gives CDR1 MDHEN, CDR2 SYDVKM. Here the CDR3 DNA reads TGTGCCAGCAGTTTTCACCCCCCTGGACGGTTAGCTAACTATGGCTACACCTTC. Amino acids: CASSFHPPGRLANYGYTF.

This clonotype was counted at least ten times. This rearrangement joins TRBV28 to TRBJ1-1; tentatively, D is TRBD1 (5 bases). This CDR3 is 13 amino acids long. V lost 8 bases to trimming and J lost 0 bases, with 10 bases between them. Per the germline V gene, CDR1 is MDHEN and CDR2 is SYDVKM. The CDR3 reads CASGRVVNTEAFF. CDR3 coding DNA: TGTGCCAGCGGCAGGGTCGTGAACACTGAAGCTTTCTTT.

The V and J genes are TRBV7-9 and TRBJ1-1, with D possibly TRBD1 on 6 matching bases. From germline, CDR1 is SEHNR and CDR2 FQNEAQ (reference sequence). This CDR3 has 15 residues. V was pared by 4 bases and J by 0 bases, with 12 bases between. The CDR3 DNA reads TGTGCCAGCAGCTCACCACAGGGAATGAACACTGAAGCTTTCTTT. It yields the protein CASSSPQGMNTEAFF.

This chain uses TRBV29-1 with TRBJ1-5, with 8 bases identical to TRBD1. CDR1 SQVTM and CDR2 ANQGSEA come from the germline V gene. With V trimmed by 5 bases and J by 7 bases, 7 bases remained unmatched. The CDR3 is 13 residues long. CDR3 sequence (DNA): TGCAGCGTTTCACAGGGGGTCGAGCAGCCCCAGCATTTT. Protein sequence: CSVSQGVEQPQHF.

Many counts were recorded for this clonotype. The rearrangement links TRBV2 to TRBJ1-1, with 9 bases aligning to TRBD1. J was trimmed by 2 bases and V by 2 bases; bases with no gene match: 3. Germline V gives CDR1 SNHLY, CDR2 FYNNEI. There are 15 residues in the CDR3. CDR3 bases: TGTGCCAGCAGTGAACGGACAGGGGACAACACTGAAGCTTTCTTT. Translating gives CASSERTGDNTEAFF. The full variable domain, with the rest looked up from reference TRBV2 and TRBJ1-1, is EPEVTQTPSHQVTQMGQEVILRCVPISNHLYFYWYRQILGQKVEFLVSFYNNEISEKSEIFDDQFSVERPDGSNFTLKIRSTKLEDSAMYFCASSERTGDNTEAFFGQGTRLTVV.

Comments on this clonotype: As the CDR3 is not closed by the conserved phenylalanine or tryptophan, this likely results from a read error. This chain connects TRBV13 to TRBJ2-1; 10 bases map to TRBD2. Trimming removed 5 bases from V and 0 bases from J; junction bases left unmatched: 7. The CDR3 is 17 residues long. Germline V gene lookup returns CDR1 PRHDT and CDR2 FYEKMQ (reference sequence). DNA of the CDR3: TGTGCCAGCAGCGCCCTTTTAGCGGGAGGCTCCTACAATGAGCAGTTCCTC. Its protein product is CASSALLAGGSYNEQFL.

This chain's CDR3 is CASSQRTGGDTEAFF. The CDR3 coding sequence is TGTGCCAGCAGCCAAAGGACAGGGGGGGACACTGAAGCTTTCTTT. The chain carries TRBV6-1 and TRBJ1-1, with 10 bases identical to TRBD1. The CDR3 length is 15 residues. CDR1 and CDR2 from the germline V gene are MNHNS and SASEGT. The V and J ends lost 6 bases and 3 bases, in that order; junction bases with no gene match: 7.

This clonotype was detected many times. This CDR3 is CASSQNDWEEQFF. For the CDR3, the DNA is TGTGCCAGCAGTCAAAACGACTGGGAGGAGCAGTTCTTC. The chain couples TRBV2 to TRBJ2-1; a weak D match, TRBD2 (5 bases). The CDR3 totals 13 residues. Between the trimmed V and J ends, which lost 5 bases and 10 bases, there was a span of 15 bases. CDR1 and CDR2 (germline): SNHLY, FYNNEI.

With respect to this clonotype: This could be a read error, since a much larger clone is one nucleotide away. The rearrangement uses TRBV20-1 and TRBJ2-5, with 8 positions matching TRBD1. Germline V gene lookup returns CDR1 DFQATT and CDR2 SNEGSKA (reference sequence). The length of the CDR3 is 14 residues. The trim removed 5 bases at V and 9 bases at J, leaving 14 bases unmatched. The CDR3, as DNA: TGCAGTGCTCCAAGACAGGGGCCAGGCGAGTCCCAGTACTTC. As protein: CSAPRQGPGESQYF.

V is TRBV5-1 and J is TRBJ1-1; 10 nucleotides line up with TRBD1. The ends lost 4 bases at V and 4 bases at J; junction bases unmatched: 7. Germline loops: CDR1 SGHRS, CDR2 YFSETQ. The CDR3 contains 15 residues. CDR3 DNA sequence: TGCGCCAGCAGCCCAAGACAGGGGGCGGTCACTGAAGCTTTCTTT. It codes for CASSPRQGAVTEAFF. Supplemented by reference TRBV5-1 and TRBJ1-1, the full variable domain reads KAGVTQTPRYLIKTRGQQVTLSCSPISGHRSVSWYQQTPGQGLQFLFEYFSETQRNKGNFPGRFSGRQFSNSRSEMNVSTLELGDSALYLCASSPRQGAVTEAFFGQGTRLTVV.

The rearrangement links TRBV18 to TRBJ2-7; D possibly corresponds to TRBD1 (5 bases). This CDR3 is built from 17 residues. Trimming removed 1 base from V and 1 base from J, with 17 bases in between. Germline V CDR1 and CDR2: KGHSH, LQKENI. The CDR3: CASSPLSGQRTSYEQYF. The CDR3 bases are TGTGCCAGCTCACCACTTTCCGGACAACGAACATCCTACGAGCAGTACTTC.

V and J are TRBV10-3 and TRBJ1-6; 10 bases agree with TRBD1. Trimming removed 8 bases from V and 5 bases from J; junction bases left unmatched: 9. The CDR3 extends over 16 amino acids. Germline CDR1 is ENHRY and CDR2 is SYGVKD. In DNA form, the CDR3 reads TGTGCCATCCGTGGACAGGGGGAGACAGATAATTCACCCCTCCACTTT. It is translated as CAIRGQGETDNSPLHF.

This clonotype was detected many times. The V call is TRBV12-3 or TRBV12-4, the J call TRBJ2-5; unclear D gene. This CDR3 is built from 17 residues. The ends were cut back, 0 bases at V and 2 bases at J, with 16 bases in the middle. The CDR3 bases are TGTGCCAGCAGTTTAGCTTCGGCGGCTTCTATTCAAGAGACCCAGTACTTC. Translating it yields CASSLASAASIQETQYF.

This clonotype was recorded a few times. The chain employs TRBV10-3 and TRBJ1-6; no clear D gene. The V end lost 6 bases, the J end lost 7 bases, and 7 bases lay between the germline ends. CDR1 ENHRY and CDR2 SYGVKD come from the germline V gene. The CDR3 contains 12 residues. DNA for the CDR3: TGTGCCATCAGCCCGGGGAATTCACCCCTCCACTTT. Protein sequence: CAISPGNSPLHF.

This clonotype was seen repeatedly, ten times or more. The chain joins TRBV19 to TRBJ2-1, with D perhaps matching TRBD1 or TRBD2 (5 bases each). Germline V gene sequence: CDR1 LNHDA, CDR2 SQIVND (reference sequence). There are 14 residues in the CDR3. V lost 3 bases and J lost 6, with 12 bases in between. CDR3 bases: TGTGCCAGTAGTATGACGGAGAGGGGCAATGAGCAGTTCTTC. It codes for CASSMTERGNEQFF.

The V and J genes are TRBV24-1 and TRBJ2-5, with 14 bases aligning to TRBD2. The ends lost 1 base at V and 2 bases at J; junction bases unmatched: 5. The germline V gene encodes CDR1 KGHDR and CDR2 SFDVKD. The length of the CDR3 is 18 residues. The CDR3 nucleotides read TGTGCCACCAGTGATTTTCGGGGACTAGCGGGAGCTCAAGAGACCCAGTACTTC. Its translation: CATSDFRGLAGAQETQYF.

This clonotype has a count of ten or more. V and J are TRBV28 and TRBJ2-1; TRBD1 matches 9 bases. Germline trimming cut 4 bases from V and 4 bases from J; bases unmatched to any gene: 29. Germline V gene lookup returns CDR1 MDHEN and CDR2 SYDVKM. The CDR3 sequence is 23 residues long. CDR3 in DNA: TGTGCCAGCAGTTCCGAACTTTTACCCGGGACAGGGAGGCGGGTAGCACTTTACAATGAGCAGTTCTTC. Its translation is CASSSELLPGTGRRVALYNEQFF.

In its sample, this clonotype was seen many times. This chain joins TRBV7-8 and TRBJ2-7; TRBD1 matches 7 bases. With V trimmed by 5 bases and J by 3 bases, 7 bases remained unmatched. The germline V gene has CDR1 SGHVS and CDR2 FQNEAQ. The CDR3 has 14 residues. CDR3 in DNA: TGTGCCAGCAGCAAAGGGACAGACAACTACGAGCAGTACTTC. It translates to CASSKGTDNYEQYF.

In its sample, this clonotype was seen a few times. The chain recombines TRBV24-1 with TRBJ2-7; 7 bases map to TRBD1. V dropped 3 bases and J dropped 1; count of bases not matched to a gene: 5. CDR1 and CDR2 (germline): KGHDR, SFDVKD. CDR3 length: 15 amino acids. CDR3 sequence: CATSDAQQGSYEQYF. CDR3 DNA: TGTGCCACCAGTGATGCACAACAGGGGTCCTACGAGCAGTACTTC.

This clonotype was recorded many times. V usage is TRBV28 and J usage is TRBJ1-1, with D perhaps matching TRBD1 (5 bases). Trimming pared 5 bases from V and 3 bases from J, leaving 13 bases between. CDR3 size: 14 residues. Germline CDR1 and CDR2: MDHEN and SYDVKM. The chain's CDR3 is CASSIGTGDTEAFF. In DNA, the CDR3 is TGTGCCAGCAGTATTGGGACTGGGGACACTGAAGCTTTCTTT.